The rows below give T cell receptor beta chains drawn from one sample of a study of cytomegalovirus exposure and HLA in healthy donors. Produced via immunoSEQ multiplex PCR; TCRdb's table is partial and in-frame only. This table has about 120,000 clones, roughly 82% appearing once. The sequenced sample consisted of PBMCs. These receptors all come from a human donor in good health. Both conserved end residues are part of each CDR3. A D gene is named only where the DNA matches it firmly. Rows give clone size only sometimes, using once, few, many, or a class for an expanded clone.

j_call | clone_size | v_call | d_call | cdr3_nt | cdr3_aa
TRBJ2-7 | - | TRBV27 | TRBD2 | TGTGCCAGCAGTTTAGCGGCGGGAGGCTACGAGCAGTACTTC | CASSLAAGGYEQYF
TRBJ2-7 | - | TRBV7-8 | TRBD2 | TGTGCCAGCAGCGACATGACTAGCGGGCCACCCTACGAGCAGTACTTC | CASSDMTSGPPYEQYF
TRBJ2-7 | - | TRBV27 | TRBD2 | TGTGCCAGCAGCCTCTCTGGTAGCGGGATTTCCTACGAGCAGTACTTC | CASSLSGSGISYEQYF
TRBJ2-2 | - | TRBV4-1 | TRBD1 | TGCGCCAGCAGCCAGACACCTAGACAGGGGAGCGGGGAGCTGTTTTTT | CASSQTPRQGSGELFF
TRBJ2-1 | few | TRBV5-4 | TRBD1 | TGTGCCAGCAGCATAACGCGACAGGGTGGTGAGCAGTTCTTC | CASSITRQGGEQFF
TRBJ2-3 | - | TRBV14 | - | TGTGCCAGCAGCCACAGGGGTGCAGATACGCAGTATTTT | CASSHRGADTQYF
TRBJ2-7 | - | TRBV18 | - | TGTGCCAGCTCACCACCTCTAGACTACGAGCAGTACTTC | CASSPPLDYEQYF
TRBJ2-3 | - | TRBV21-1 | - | TGTGCCAGCAGCACTGTTAGCGGGAGTTCGGCTTGCACAGATACGCAGTATTTT | CASSTVSGSSACTDTQYF
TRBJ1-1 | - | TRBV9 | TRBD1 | TGTGCCAGCAGCAGGGACAGGGGGAACACTGAAGCTTTCTTT | CASSRDRGNTEAFF
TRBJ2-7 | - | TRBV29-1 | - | TGCAGCGTTTCCCATACAGGGACCTACGAGCAGTACTTC | CSVSHTGTYEQYF
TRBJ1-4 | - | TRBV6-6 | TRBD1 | TGTGCCAGCAGTTTAGGGACAGGGGGCGATGAAAAACTGTTTTTT | CASSLGTGGDEKLFF
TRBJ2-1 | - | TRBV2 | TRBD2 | TGTGCCAGCAGTGGACTAGCGGGAAACGGGGATGAGCAGTTCTTC | CASSGLAGNGDEQFF
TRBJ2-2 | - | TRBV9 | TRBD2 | TGTGCCAGCAGCGGGGGACTAGCGGGAGGGGCGACCGGGGAGCTGTTTTTT | CASSGGLAGGATGELFF
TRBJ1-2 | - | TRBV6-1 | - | TGTGCCAGCAGTGAAGATGGCAGAAACTATGGCTACACCTTC | CASSEDGRNYGYTF
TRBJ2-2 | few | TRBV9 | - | TGTGCCAGCAGCGTAGCTCAGGGGAGCACCGGGGAGCTGTTTTTT | CASSVAQGSTGELFF
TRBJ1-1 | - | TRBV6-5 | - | TGTGCCAGCCGAGGTGGGACTGAAGCTTTCTTT | CASRGGTEAFF
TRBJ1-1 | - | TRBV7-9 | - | TGTGCCAGCAGCTTCAGTTTCGAAGCTTTCTTT | CASSFSFEAFF
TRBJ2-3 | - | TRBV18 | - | TGTGCCAGCTCACCACTAGATGAGACAGATACGCAGTATTTT | CASSPLDETDTQYF
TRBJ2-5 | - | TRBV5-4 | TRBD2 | TGTGCCAGCAGCGAAGGACTAGCGGGAGGAGCAGAGACCCAGTACTTC | CASSEGLAGGAETQYF
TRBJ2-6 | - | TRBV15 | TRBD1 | TGTGCCACCAGCAGAGATCCCAGGACAGGGGATACCGGGGCCAACGTCCTGACTTTC | CATSRDPRTGDTGANVLTF
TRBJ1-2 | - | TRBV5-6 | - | TGTGCCAGCAGCTCAAAGAAACAGGGTATCTATGGCTACACCTTC | CASSSKKQGIYGYTF
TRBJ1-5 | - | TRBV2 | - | TGTGCCAGCAGTCCCTCAGGGAATCAGCCCCAGCATTTT | CASSPSGNQPQHF